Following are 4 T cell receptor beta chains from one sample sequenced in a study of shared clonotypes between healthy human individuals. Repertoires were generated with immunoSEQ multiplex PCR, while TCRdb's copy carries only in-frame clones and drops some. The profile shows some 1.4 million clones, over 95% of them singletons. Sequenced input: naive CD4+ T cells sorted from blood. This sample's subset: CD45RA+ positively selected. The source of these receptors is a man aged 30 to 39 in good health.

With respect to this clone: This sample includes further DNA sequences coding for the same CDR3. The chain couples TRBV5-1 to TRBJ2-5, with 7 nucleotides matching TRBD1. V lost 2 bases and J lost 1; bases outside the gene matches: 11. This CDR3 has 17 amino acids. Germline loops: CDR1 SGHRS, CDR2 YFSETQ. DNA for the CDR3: TGCGCCAGCAGCTTCTCCTCGACAGGGTGGATCCAAGAGACCCAGTACTTC. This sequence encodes CASSFSSTGWIQETQYF.

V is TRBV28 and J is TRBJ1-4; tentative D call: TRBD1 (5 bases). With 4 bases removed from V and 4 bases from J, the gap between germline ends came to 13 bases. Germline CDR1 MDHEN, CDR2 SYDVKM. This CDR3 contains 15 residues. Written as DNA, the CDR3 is TGTGCCAGCAGTTCGACGGGACTGCGTAATGAAAAACTGTTTTTT. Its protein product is CASSSTGLRNEKLFF.

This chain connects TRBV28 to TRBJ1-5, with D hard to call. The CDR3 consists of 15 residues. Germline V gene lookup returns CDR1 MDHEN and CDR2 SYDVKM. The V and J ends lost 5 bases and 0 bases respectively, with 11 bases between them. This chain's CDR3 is CASSRVFSSNQPQHF. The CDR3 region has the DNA TGTGCCAGCAGTAGGGTTTTTAGTAGCAATCAGCCCCAGCATTTT.

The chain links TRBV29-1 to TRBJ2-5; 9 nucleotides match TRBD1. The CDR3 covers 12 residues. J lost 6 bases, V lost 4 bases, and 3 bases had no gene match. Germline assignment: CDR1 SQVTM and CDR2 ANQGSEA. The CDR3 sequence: CSVGGQGKTQYF. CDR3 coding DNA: TGCAGCGTTGGGGGACAGGGTAAGACCCAGTACTTC.